The 5 T cell receptor beta chains listed next were all sequenced from one sample in a study of blood T cell repertoires in COVID-19. Profiled with immunoSEQ multiplex PCR; TCRdb holds only in-frame clones, not every one. The repertoire holds about 290,000 clones, 85% to 90% seen once, with over 8.5% in the top ten. The sequencing sample was made of peripheral blood. The receptors come from a woman aged 30 to 39 with COVID-19, enrolled during active disease.

The CDR3 sequence: CASSLMSPGELFF. For the CDR3, the DNA is TGTGCCAGCAGCTTAATGAGTCCCGGGGAGCTGTTTTTT. This chain links TRBV11-3 with TRBJ2-2, with unresolved D. The V end lost 2 bases, the J end lost 6 bases, and 7 bases lay between the germline ends. Germline V lookup: CDR1 SGHNT, CDR2 YENEEA. The CDR3 runs 13 residues. Complete variable domain (other parts from reference TRBV11-3 and TRBJ2-2): EAGVVQSPRYKIIEKKQPVAFWCNPISGHNTLYWYLQNLGQGPELLIRYENEEAVDDSQLPKDRFSAERLKGVDSTLKIQPAELGDSAVYLCASSLMSPGELFFGEGSRLTVL.

The chain's CDR3 is CASSAGTSGGETQYF. CDR3 bases: TGCGCCAGCAGTGCCGGGACTAGCGGGGGAGAGACCCAGTACTTC. This chain joins TRBV10-1 and TRBJ2-5, with 14 bases that match TRBD2. V was clipped by 4 bases and J by 4 bases; unmatched bases: 2. This CDR3 has 15 residues. Germline values: CDR1 WNHNN, CDR2 SYGVQD (reference sequence).

This chain joins TRBV6-5 and TRBJ1-3; a possible D gene is TRBD1 (5 bases). CDR1 and CDR2 (germline): MNHEY, SVGAGI. The CDR3 loop spans 16 amino acids. The V and J ends lost 1 base and 0 bases respectively, with 10 bases between them. CDR3 in DNA: TGTGCCAGCAGTTACTATAGACAGAGCTCTGGAAACACCATATATTTT. This gives the protein CASSYYRQSSGNTIYF.

This clone was counted only a few times. Other DNA variants within this sample encode the same CDR3. The rearrangement links TRBV6-6 to TRBJ1-3; D is ambiguous. The germline CDR1 and CDR2 sequences are MNHNY and SVGAGI (reference sequence). The CDR3 is made up of 14 amino acids. Trimming cost V 0 bases and J 7 bases, with 10 bases left between them. Here the CDR3 reads CASSYSTGGNTIYF. Written as DNA, the CDR3 is TGTGCCAGCAGTTACTCGACGGGAGGCAACACCATATATTTT.

CDR3 nucleotides: TGTGCCAGTAGTATGCAGGGGGATACAGGTTACGAGCAGTACTTC. Translated, it gives CASSMQGDTGYEQYF. This chain links TRBV19 with TRBJ2-7; 7 nucleotides agree with TRBD1. The length of the CDR3 is 15 residues. V trimming: 3 bases; J trimming: 4 bases; junction bases outside the gene matches: 9. Germline V gene sequence: CDR1 LNHDA, CDR2 SQIVND (reference sequence).